The next 23 T cell receptor beta chains were all read from a single sample in a study of T cells in Graves' hyperthyroidism and ophthalmopathy. Amplification yielded TCR beta CDR3 regions, with RNA transcripts as the source. HTBI primers were the set used in a first-round RT-PCR of the TCR CDR3. One entry per CDR3 protein, called by TCRdb with MiXCR from the multiplex PCR reads. The sample carries about 510,000 distinct CDR3 sequences, over 45% recorded once. Sequencing was performed on peripheral blood or thyroid tissue (not recorded which). Receptors originate from an adult woman with Graves' disease, either hyperthyroidism or ophthalmopathy (not recorded which).

This clonotype was seen repeatedly, ten times or more. J is TRBJ1-4 and V is TRBV7-3; 9 bases match TRBD1. The ends lost 5 bases at V and 7 bases at J; junction bases unmatched: 14. The CDR3 has 17 amino acids. The germline V gene encodes CDR1 SGHTA and CDR2 FQGTGA. Here the CDR3 reads CASSTRDRDGYSEKLFF. The CDR3, as DNA: TGTGCCAGCAGCACCCGGGACAGGGATGGTTATAGTGAAAAACTGTTTTTT.

The chain employs TRBV2 and TRBJ1-2, with TRBD1 matching 7 bases. V lost 3 bases and J lost 4; bases outside the gene matches: 8. The length of the CDR3 is 15 residues. Germline lookup yields CDR1 SNHLY and CDR2 FYNNEI. The CDR3 bases are TGTGCCAGCAGTGAGGGGGACAGCGTCGGCTATGGCTACACCTTC. Amino acids: CASSEGDSVGYGYTF.

Written as DNA, the CDR3 is TGCAGTGCTAGGGCGGGTAGCTCCGGGGACGATGGCTACACCTTC. This encodes CSARAGSSGDDGYTF. This chain links TRBV20-1 with TRBJ1-2; the D gene is possibly TRBD1 (5 bases). Trimming shortened V by 3 bases and J by 6 bases, and 20 bases separated the two germline ends. This CDR3 has 15 amino acids. Germline V gene sequence: CDR1 DFQATT, CDR2 SNEGSKA (reference sequence).

This clonotype was recorded many times. The chain recombines TRBV11-2 with TRBJ2-5; 9 nucleotides match TRBD2. The germline V gene has CDR1 SGHAT and CDR2 FQNNGV. This CDR3 has 15 residues. V lost 6 bases and J lost 4; bases outside the gene matches: 9. CDR3 in amino acids: CASSLEGGRGETQYF. The CDR3 nucleotides read TGTGCCAGCAGTCTAGAGGGCGGGAGGGGAGAGACCCAGTACTTC.

This clonotype was counted at least ten times. The chain employs TRBV2 and TRBJ2-5, with D uncertain. The CDR3 spans 10 residues. The germline V and J ends were trimmed by 6 bases and 5 bases, with 4 bases remaining between them. CDR1 SNHLY and CDR2 FYNNEI come from the germline V gene. The CDR3 nucleotides are TGTGCCAGCAGGGCGGAGACCCAGTACTTC. Its protein product is CASRAETQYF.

The chain employs TRBV2 and TRBJ1-5, with D possibly TRBD1 on 5 matching bases. Germline-derived CDR1 and CDR2 are SNHLY and FYNNEI. The ends were cut back, 6 bases at V and 5 bases at J, with 11 bases in the middle. The CDR3 consists of 13 residues. CDR3 in DNA: TGTGCCAGCAGGGGGGGTTTGCATCAGCCCCAGCATTTT. Translation: CASRGGLHQPQHF.

The chain uses TRBV29-1 and TRBJ2-5, with no clear D. The CDR3 runs 14 residues. Trimming pared 7 bases from V and 5 bases from J, leaving 20 bases between. Germline V gene lookup returns CDR1 SQVTM and CDR2 ANQGSEA. CDR3 sequence reads: CSAMAFWGTETQYF. In nucleotides, the CDR3 is TGCAGCGCCATGGCCTTTTGGGGTACGGAGACCCAGTACTTC.

This clonotype was seen a handful of times. The chain is built from TRBV10-3 and TRBJ2-7, with 9 positions matching TRBD1. This CDR3 contains 15 residues. The trim removed 6 bases at V and 2 bases at J, leaving 8 bases unmatched. Germline-derived CDR1 and CDR2 are ENHRY and SYGVKD. CDR3 nucleotide sequence: TGTGCCATCAGCAGGGGACAGGGTGGGGCCTACGAGCAGTACTTC. Encoded protein: CAISRGQGGAYEQYF.

Many counts were recorded for this clonotype. A read error may produce the germline difference seen at one junction end. The rearrangement uses TRBV29-1 and TRBJ1-2; no clear D gene. The CDR3 loop spans 8 amino acids. The germline V gene encodes CDR1 SQVTM and CDR2 ANQGSEA. The CDR3 protein is CSVEFAAF. CDR3 bases: TGCAGCGTTGAATTTGCAGCCTTC. Complete variable domain (other parts from reference TRBV29-1 and TRBJ1-2): SAVISQKPSRDICQRGTSLTIQCQVDSQVTMMFWYRQQPGQSLTLIATANQGSEATYESGFVIDKFPISRPNLTFSTLTVSNMSPEDSSIYLCSVEFAAFGSGTRLTVV.

The rearrangement links TRBV5-1 to TRBJ1-3; TRBD1 matches at 7 bases. The ends lost 3 bases at V and 0 bases at J; junction bases unmatched: 6. The CDR3 length is 16 residues. CDR1 is SGHRS and CDR2 is YFSETQ in the germline V gene. This CDR3 is CASSSRDRPSGNTIYF. The CDR3 bases are TGCGCCAGCAGCTCGAGGGACAGACCCTCTGGAAACACCATATATTTT.

The chain employs TRBV25-1 and TRBJ2-7; TRBD2 agrees at 7 bases. The germline gives CDR1 MGHDK, CDR2 SYGVNS. Trimming removed 7 bases from V and 6 bases from J; junction bases left unmatched: 9. The length of the CDR3 is 13 residues. This CDR3 reads CASTPGGIVEQYF. DNA for the CDR3: TGTGCCAGCACACCGGGAGGAATCGTCGAGCAGTACTTC.

As to this clonotype: The DNA is omitted, as the CDR3 cannot be located on it reliably, and the CDR3 follows TCRdb's listing. The genes are TRBV9 and TRBJ1-2. From its first to its last residue, the CDR3 has 16 amino acids. CDR1 SGDLS and CDR2 YYNGEE come from the germline V gene. The CDR3 loop reads CACSVEEGIINYGYTF.

This chain uses TRBV18 with TRBJ2-5; D remains unclear. This CDR3 contains 13 residues. CDR1 and CDR2 (germline): KGHSH, LQKENI. Trimming shortened V by 5 bases and J by 5 bases, and 12 bases separated the two germline ends. The chain's CDR3 is CASSADQTETQYF. CDR3 bases: TGTGCCAGCTCAGCGGACCAAACGGAGACCCAGTACTTC.

The sample holds a few counts of this clonotype. V is TRBV6-2 or TRBV6-3 and J is TRBJ2-6; 12 nucleotides agree with TRBD1. With V trimmed by 5 bases and J by 2 bases, 4 bases remained unmatched. CDR3 length equals 17 residues. Germline loops: CDR1 MNHEY, CDR2 SVGEGT. CDR3 region: CASSDGTGGPGANVLTF. The DNA for the CDR3 is TGTGCCAGCAGTGATGGGACAGGGGGCCCTGGGGCCAACGTCCTGACTTTC.

This clonotype was picked up one time. This chain connects TRBV2 to TRBJ2-3; D uncertain. The CDR3 is made up of 12 amino acids. Germline CDR1 SNHLY, CDR2 FYNNEI. Trimming shortened V by 7 bases and J by 0 bases, and 5 bases separated the two germline ends. CDR3 nucleotides: TGTGCCAGCATCTCCAGCACAGATACGCAGTATTTT. The encoded protein is CASISSTDTQYF.

V and J are TRBV9 and TRBJ1-5; D may be TRBD1 (6 bases). V lost 4 bases, J lost 6 bases, and 14 bases lay in between. The germline gives CDR1 SGDLS, CDR2 YYNGEE. The CDR3 runs to 14 residues. The CDR3 DNA sequence: TGTGCCAGCAGCTCCGGACAGTGGAGTCAGCCCCAGCATTTT. It yields the protein CASSSGQWSQPQHF.

The gene calls are TRBV2 and TRBJ2-7; no clear D. The CDR3 sequence is 14 residues long. Germline V gives CDR1 SNHLY, CDR2 FYNNEI. Trimming shortened V by 10 bases and J by 1 base, and 17 bases separated the two germline ends. The CDR3 nucleotides are TGTGCCATGAGATTGGAACAGCGATCCTACGAGCAGTACTTC. It is translated as CAMRLEQRSYEQYF.

V usage is TRBV12-3 or TRBV12-4 and J usage is TRBJ1-2; D not resolved. V dropped 1 base and J dropped 1 base, with 13 bases sitting between them. This CDR3 has 16 residues. CDR3 sequence: CASSLGGLLSNYGYTF. The CDR3 coding sequence is TGTGCCAGCAGTTTAGGTGGGCTCCTGAGTAACTATGGCTACACCTTC.

V gene TRBV7-2 combines with J gene TRBJ2-7; D remains unclear. There are 13 residues in the CDR3. Trimming left V 2 bases short and J 0 bases short, with 5 bases between. The germline gives CDR1 SGHTA, CDR2 FQGNSA. CDR3 loop: CASSLKDSYEQYF. The CDR3 DNA sequence: TGTGCCAGCAGCTTAAAGGACTCCTACGAGCAGTACTTC.

This clonotype was counted at least ten times. V usage is TRBV29-1 and J usage is TRBJ1-1, with D perhaps TRBD1 (6 bases). This CDR3 is 15 amino acids long. Germline values: CDR1 SQVTM, CDR2 ANQGSEA. V lost 7 bases and J 3 bases, leaving 21 bases between the germline ends. The CDR3 protein is CSGRPGGGADTEAFF. The CDR3 bases are TGCAGCGGACGGCCCGGGGGGGGGGCCGACACTGAAGCTTTCTTT.

The table lists this clonotype with many counts. The genes are TRBV4-1 and TRBJ1-1, with D possibly being TRBD1 (5 bases). The CDR3 length is 14 residues. V dropped 2 bases and J dropped 7 bases, with 14 bases sitting between them. Germline assignment: CDR1 MGHRA and CDR2 YSYEKL. CDR3 nucleotides: TGCGCCAGCAGCCAAATGGGGGGTAGCATTGAAGCTTTCTTT. Encoded protein: CASSQMGGSIEAFF.

The V call is TRBV15, the J call TRBJ1-2; tentative D call: TRBD1 (6 bases). Germline-derived CDR1 and CDR2 are LNHNV and YYDKDF (reference sequence). V lost 7 bases, J lost 0 bases, and 18 bases lay in between. There are 16 residues in the CDR3. Here the CDR3 reads CATTPMLAGANYGYTF. As DNA, the CDR3 is TGTGCCACCACCCCTATGTTGGCAGGGGCTAACTATGGCTACACCTTC. Supplemented by reference TRBV15 and TRBJ1-2, the full variable domain reads DAMVIQNPRYQVTQFGKPVTLSCSQTLNHNVMYWYQQKSSQAPKLLFHYYDKDFNNEADTPDNFQSRRPNTSFCFLDIRSPGLGDTAMYLCATTPMLAGANYGYTFGSGTRLTVV.

Notes on this clonotype: A read error may account for a junction end that differs from germline. CDR3 DNA: TGTGCCAGCAGCTTAATGACGAACACTGAAGCTCTCTTT. It translates to CASSLMTNTEALF. The gene calls are TRBV7-2 and TRBJ1-1; D is ambiguous. Germline CDR1 and CDR2: SGHTA and FQGNSA. The CDR3 sequence is 13 residues long.